This entry lists 21 T cell receptor beta chains sequenced from one sample in a study of T cell responses to AZD1222 COVID-19 vaccine. Produced via immunoSEQ multiplex PCR; TCRdb's table is partial and in-frame only. Of over 150,000 clones in the sample, roughly 94% were seen once. The sample consisted of peripheral blood, taken on day 0 of MenACWY control vaccination. These receptors all stem from an adult in good health.

The CDR3 loop reads CASISSTDTQYF. Written as DNA, the CDR3 is TGTGCCAGCATCAGCAGCACAGATACGCAGTATTTT. The gene calls are TRBV7-8 and TRBJ2-3, with D uncertain. The CDR3 is made up of 12 amino acids. V dropped 7 bases and J dropped 0 bases, with 5 bases sitting between them. Germline V gene sequence: CDR1 SGHVS, CDR2 FQNEAQ.

This clone has only one observation. In DNA, the CDR3 is TGTGCCAGCAGCTCCGGGGGAGCGGGAGGCGAGACCCAGTACTTC. Translated: CASSSGGAGGETQYF. The J gene is TRBJ2-5, the V gene TRBV7-2; TRBD2 matches 9 bases. The CDR3 length is 15 residues. Looked up from germline, CDR1 is SGHTA and CDR2 is FQGNSA. V lost 4 bases to trimming and J lost 5 bases; unmatched junction nucleotides: 8.

The rearrangement uses TRBV2 and TRBJ2-3; D unresolved. The CDR3 covers 12 residues. The ends were cut back, 6 bases at V and 6 bases at J, with 10 bases in the middle. The germline V gene encodes CDR1 SNHLY and CDR2 FYNNEI. CDR3 protein: CASSPFPDTQYF. In DNA, the CDR3 is TGTGCCAGCAGCCCTTTCCCGGATACGCAGTATTTT.

The chain recombines TRBV19 with TRBJ2-5; no clear D gene. From germline, CDR1 is LNHDA and CDR2 SQIVND (reference sequence). V dropped 8 bases and J dropped 5 bases, with 12 bases sitting between them. This CDR3 has 12 residues. The DNA for the CDR3 is TGTGCCAGTTCCCAGGTCGGGGAGACCCAGTACTTC. Translated, it gives CASSQVGETQYF.

This chain connects TRBV7-2 to TRBJ1-6; D may be TRBD1 (5 bases). Trimming stripped 7 bases from V and 9 bases from J, with 13 bases between. Looked up from germline, CDR1 is SGHTA and CDR2 is FQGNSA. The CDR3 loop spans 13 amino acids. For the CDR3, the DNA is TGTGCCAGCATCCCGGGACCGGGTTCACCCCTCCACTTT. The encoded protein is CASIPGPGSPLHF.

About this clone itself: The sample has other DNA sequences that encode this CDR3 too. This rearrangement joins TRBV19 to TRBJ2-3, with D uncertain. Trimming left V 3 bases short and J 2 bases short, with 12 bases between. The CDR3 length is 15 residues. Germline-derived CDR1 and CDR2 are LNHDA and SQIVND (reference sequence). The CDR3 DNA follows: TGTGCCAGTAGTATTGGCGACCGCCCCACAGATACGCAGTATTTT. Translated: CASSIGDRPTDTQYF.

The chain recombines TRBV29-1 with TRBJ1-2; D remains unclear. Germline V gene lookup returns CDR1 SQVTM and CDR2 ANQGSEA. The CDR3 consists of 12 residues. V lost 4 bases, J lost 4 bases, and 10 bases lay in between. The CDR3 DNA reads as TGCAGCGTTGGCGCGGATTCCTATGGCTACACCTTC. It is translated as CSVGADSYGYTF.

This chain links TRBV12-3 or TRBV12-4 with TRBJ2-5; TRBD2 might be the D (8 bases). With 10 bases removed from V and 5 bases from J, the gap between germline ends came to 14 bases. The length of the CDR3 is 12 residues. The CDR3 DNA is TGTGCCACCGGGAGGGGGCTTGAGACCCAGTACTTC. Translated: CATGRGLETQYF.

The chain carries TRBV27 and TRBJ1-1, with D possibly TRBD1 on 5 matching bases. CDR1 is MNHEY, CDR2 SMNVEV, per germline (reference sequence). The CDR3 loop spans 14 amino acids. Trimming took off 6 bases at V and 5 bases at J, with 16 bases between the two ends. The CDR3 nucleotides read TGTGCCAGCAGGGTCAGGGCCACAAGGACTGAAGCTTTCTTT. It translates to CASRVRATRTEAFF.

The chain employs TRBV19 and TRBJ2-1; 13 bases map to TRBD2. There are 14 residues in the CDR3. V lost 3 bases to trimming and J lost 15 bases; unmatched junction nucleotides: 8. Germline CDR1 LNHDA, CDR2 SQIVND (reference sequence). The CDR3 reads CASSITSGRATAFF. CDR3 sequence (DNA): TGTGCCAGTAGTATTACTAGCGGGAGGGCCACAGCGTTCTTC.

In nucleotides, the CDR3 is TGTGCCAGCAGTGAAGCGTGGGGCTACACCTTC. Encoded protein: CASSEAWGYTF. The chain joins TRBV2 to TRBJ1-2; no definite D call. Trimming stripped 0 bases from V and 8 bases from J, with 4 bases between. The CDR3 extends over 11 amino acids. Germline V gene sequence: CDR1 SNHLY, CDR2 FYNNEI.

The V call is TRBV7-2, the J call TRBJ2-1; 7 bases are a match to TRBD2. Germline V gives CDR1 SGHTA, CDR2 FQGNSA. The CDR3 loop spans 15 amino acids. V trimming: 1 base; J trimming: 7 bases; junction bases outside the gene matches: 7. CDR3 coding DNA: TGTGCCAGCAGCTTAGGTAGAGCGGGGAAAAATGAGCAGTTCTTC. Its translation is CASSLGRAGKNEQFF.

V and J are TRBV19 and TRBJ2-7; 9 nucleotides agree with TRBD2. J gave up 4 bases and V 5 bases, and 9 bases lay outside the gene matches. The germline gives CDR1 LNHDA, CDR2 SQIVND (reference sequence). The CDR3 runs to 15 residues. This chain's CDR3 is CASSLLSGSEYEQYF. The CDR3 bases are TGTGCCAGTAGTCTCCTTAGCGGGAGTGAATACGAGCAGTACTTC.

The sample holds one count of this clone. The rearrangement uses TRBV30 and TRBJ1-2; TRBD1 agrees at 10 bases. The V gene's germline CDR1 is GTSNPN and CDR2 SVGIG (reference sequence). V lost 4 bases to trimming and J lost 3 bases; unmatched junction nucleotides: 2. The CDR3 totals 13 residues. CDR3: CAWTGQGHYGYTF. CDR3 DNA sequence: TGTGCCTGGACGGGACAGGGGCACTATGGCTACACCTTC.

This chain connects TRBV25-1 to TRBJ1-1; TRBD1 might be the D (6 bases). Trimming cost V 4 bases and J 4 bases, with 13 bases left between them. The germline V gene encodes CDR1 MGHDK and CDR2 SYGVNS. CDR3 length: 14 amino acids. CDR3 sequence: CASSAQQGGTEAFF. CDR3 nucleotide sequence: TGTGCCAGCAGTGCTCAACAAGGGGGCACTGAAGCTTTCTTT.

The chain combines TRBV19 with TRBJ1-2; D call uncertain. Germline CDR1 reads LNHDA; CDR2 reads SQIVND (reference sequence). The CDR3 loop spans 12 amino acids. The V gene lost 2 bases and the J gene lost 3 bases, with 4 bases spanning the gap. DNA for the CDR3: TGTGCCAGTAGTATAACCGACTATGGCTACACCTTC. Translating it yields CASSITDYGYTF.

This chain uses TRBV5-1 with TRBJ1-1; D is unresolved. Germline V gene lookup returns CDR1 SGHRS and CDR2 YFSETQ. The V end was cut by 0 bases, the J end by 4 bases, with 10 bases between. The CDR3 length is 14 residues. The CDR3 DNA reads as TGCGCCAGCAGCTTGGTAGGAAACCCCACTGAAGCTTTCTTT. Encoded protein: CASSLVGNPTEAFF.

In this sample, this clone turned up a few times. The chain recombines TRBV5-1 with TRBJ2-1; TRBD1 agrees at 8 bases. The germline gives CDR1 SGHRS, CDR2 YFSETQ. CDR3 size: 16 residues. After removal of 2 bases from V and 7 bases from J, the junction contained 11 bases not matched to a gene. The CDR3 coding sequence is TGCGCCAGCAGCTTAATTGGGCAGGGGGCTAGGAATGAGCAGTTCTTC. Protein product: CASSLIGQGARNEQFF. Full variable domain (outside the CDR3, taken from reference TRBV5-1 and TRBJ2-1): KAGVTQTPRYLIKTRGQQVTLSCSPISGHRSVSWYQQTPGQGLQFLFEYFSETQRNKGNFPGRFSGRQFSNSRSEMNVSTLELGDSALYLCASSLIGQGARNEQFFGPGTRLTVL.

The chain employs TRBV7-9 and TRBJ1-2; D not certain. Germline V gives CDR1 SEHNR, CDR2 FQNEAQ (reference sequence). With 5 bases removed from V and 3 bases from J, the gap between germline ends came to 13 bases. The CDR3 totals 14 residues. Written as DNA, the CDR3 is TGTGCCAGCAGCCCCCAAGGGCCGTACTATGGCTACACCTTC. This translates into CASSPQGPYYGYTF.

The DNA for the CDR3 is TGTGCCAGCAGCTTAGGGGGGGCGAACACTGAAGCTTTCTTT. This codes for CASSLGGANTEAFF. The rearrangement uses TRBV7-8 and TRBJ1-1, with D perhaps TRBD1 (6 bases). The CDR3 consists of 14 residues. V shed 1 base and J shed 1 base, with 7 bases lying between them. In germline, CDR1 is SGHVS, CDR2 FQNEAQ.

J is TRBJ1-5 and V is TRBV27; D gene uncertain. Trimming took off 2 bases at V and 3 bases at J, with 8 bases between the two ends. The CDR3 has 14 amino acids. Germline values: CDR1 MNHEY, CDR2 SMNVEV (reference sequence). The CDR3, as DNA: TGTGCCAGCAGTTTAGGCAGCCTCAATCAGCCCCAGCATTTT. As protein: CASSLGSLNQPQHF.